This passage covers 15 T cell receptor beta chains from one sample sequenced in a study of siplizumab effects on memory and regulatory T cells. The data were produced by immunoSEQ multiplex PCR, yet TCRdb's version contains in-frame clones alone and is incomplete. The data show more than 95,000 clones, about 94% seen once. Specimen: non-Treg CD4+ T cells sorted from blood. The receptor set was obtained from a human donor in good health.

The CDR3 nucleotides are TGTGCCAGCAGGACAAGGAACACTGAAGCTTTCTTT. It is translated as CASRTRNTEAFF. The chain recombines TRBV6-1 with TRBJ1-1; no clear D. Trimming took off 6 bases at V and 1 base at J, with 6 bases between the two ends. The CDR3 length is 12 residues. Germline V gene data show CDR1 as MNHNS and CDR2 as SASEGT.

This clone is a singleton in its sample. The gene calls are TRBV7-9 and TRBJ1-1, with D maybe TRBD1 (5 bases). CDR3 length: 14 amino acids. CDR1 is SEHNR, CDR2 FQNEAQ, per germline (reference sequence). Trimming pared 5 bases from V and 0 bases from J, leaving 10 bases between. CDR3: CASSPGRMNTEAFF. The CDR3 DNA reads TGTGCCAGCAGCCCGGGGCGTATGAACACTGAAGCTTTCTTT.

This chain joins TRBV6-5 and TRBJ1-2, with a possible D match to TRBD1 (5 bases). The CDR3 extends over 15 amino acids. V was pared by 6 bases and J by 4 bases, with 18 bases between. CDR1 is MNHEY and CDR2 is SVGAGI in the germline V gene. The DNA of the CDR3 is TGTGCCAGCAGGAACACAGGTGGTACGATCTATGGCTACACCTTC. Translation gives CASRNTGGTIYGYTF.

V and J are TRBV7-2 and TRBJ1-1, with D hard to call. Trimming took 1 base from V and 8 from J, leaving 14 bases between them. The CDR3 sequence is 14 residues long. The germline V gene encodes CDR1 SGHTA and CDR2 FQGNSA. The chain's CDR3 is CASSLDLGPREAFF. The CDR3 region has the DNA TGTGCCAGCAGCTTAGATTTAGGTCCCAGAGAAGCTTTCTTT.

V usage is TRBV7-7 and J usage is TRBJ2-3; TRBD2 agrees at 11 bases. CDR1 and CDR2 (germline): SSHAT, FNYEAQ (reference sequence). This CDR3 has 17 residues. J lost 4 bases, V lost 4 bases, and 10 bases had no gene match. The CDR3 here is CASSSLAGGLSADTQYF. The CDR3, as DNA: TGTGCCAGCAGCTCATTAGCGGGGGGGTTGTCAGCAGATACGCAGTATTTT.

The gene calls are TRBV6-1 and TRBJ2-5; D is unclear. Trimming removed 6 bases at V and 5 bases at J, with 13 bases between. Germline CDR1 reads MNHNS; CDR2 reads SASEGT. The CDR3 extends over 13 amino acids. CDR3 loop: CASSPRNGETQYF. DNA of the CDR3: TGTGCCAGCAGCCCTAGGAATGGGGAGACCCAGTACTTC.

The chain combines TRBV19 with TRBJ1-2; 8 bases are a match to TRBD1. V shed 7 bases, J shed 8 bases, and the junction held 12 bases outside the gene matches. The length of the CDR3 is 14 residues. Germline CDR1 reads LNHDA; CDR2 reads SQIVND (reference sequence). The CDR3 nucleotides read TGTGCCAGTACCGACGGGACAGGATTCAGGGGCTACACCTTC. It translates to CASTDGTGFRGYTF.

The count of this clone is one. J is TRBJ2-7 and V is TRBV7-2, with 7 bases that match TRBD2. In germline, CDR1 is SGHTA, CDR2 FQGNSA. Trimming cost V 5 bases and J 1 base; bases outside gene matches: 5. CDR3 length: 14 amino acids. The CDR3 sequence: CASSQPGLSYEQYF. DNA for the CDR3: TGTGCCAGCAGCCAACCGGGACTATCCTACGAGCAGTACTTC.

The chain has TRBV5-1 and TRBJ1-2, with D possibly being TRBD1 (6 bases). Germline CDR1 SGHRS, CDR2 YFSETQ. The CDR3 has 15 residues. V dropped 5 bases and J dropped 0 bases, with 14 bases sitting between them. The CDR3 sequence: CASRNRTDSNYGYTF. CDR3 coding DNA: TGCGCCAGCAGAAACCGGACAGATTCTAACTATGGCTACACCTTC.

V is TRBV13 and J is TRBJ2-7, with 9 bases matching TRBD1. The CDR3 length is 15 residues. From germline, CDR1 is PRHDT and CDR2 FYEKMQ (reference sequence). Trimming took 5 bases from V and 0 from J; bases not matched to a gene: 5. The CDR3 is CASSTPGQGSYEQYF. The CDR3 nucleotides read TGTGCCAGCAGCACCCCGGGACAGGGCTCCTACGAGCAGTACTTC.

The J gene is TRBJ1-1, the V gene TRBV18, with D perhaps matching TRBD1 (6 bases). V shed 7 bases and J shed 4 bases, with 22 bases lying between them. Germline CDR1 and CDR2: KGHSH and LQKENI. The CDR3 runs 16 residues. CDR3 protein: CASCKDRIPVSTEAFF. Written as DNA, the CDR3 is TGTGCCAGCTGTAAGGACAGAATACCCGTTAGCACTGAAGCTTTCTTT.

The chain links TRBV9 to TRBJ2-6; D remains unclear. The CDR3 extends over 15 amino acids. Germline V gene sequence: CDR1 SGDLS, CDR2 YYNGEE. V lost 3 bases and J 0 bases, leaving 7 bases between the germline ends. CDR3 in DNA: TGTGCCAGCAGCGCCAGACCCTCTGGGGCCAACGTCCTGACTTTC. Its protein product is CASSARPSGANVLTF.

V usage is TRBV6-5 and J usage is TRBJ2-7, with 7 bases identical to TRBD1. The J segment lost 3 bases and the V segment lost 0 bases, leaving 5 bases of the junction unmatched. The CDR3 has 15 amino acids. CDR1 is MNHEY and CDR2 is SVGAGI in the germline V gene. CDR3 sequence (DNA): TGTGCCAGCAGTTACTCGGCAGGGGGAGTCTACGAGCAGTACTTC. Amino acids: CASSYSAGGVYEQYF.

This chain links TRBV4-1 with TRBJ2-1; 8 bases map to TRBD2. CDR1 MGHRA and CDR2 YSYEKL come from the germline V gene. The CDR3 is 14 residues long. V was clipped by 8 bases and J by 1 base; unmatched bases: 4. Written as DNA, the CDR3 is TGCGCCAGCTGCGAGCGGGAGTCCTACAATGAGCAGTTCTTC. Protein: CASCERESYNEQFF.

CDR3 sequence (DNA): TGTGCCAGCTCACTCGGGCTTAATGAAAAACTGTTTTTT. This codes for CASSLGLNEKLFF. J is TRBJ1-4 and V is TRBV18; D unresolved. The V gene's germline CDR1 is KGHSH and CDR2 LQKENI. V was shortened by 4 bases and J by 4 bases, with 7 bases between the two germline ends. The CDR3 runs 13 residues.